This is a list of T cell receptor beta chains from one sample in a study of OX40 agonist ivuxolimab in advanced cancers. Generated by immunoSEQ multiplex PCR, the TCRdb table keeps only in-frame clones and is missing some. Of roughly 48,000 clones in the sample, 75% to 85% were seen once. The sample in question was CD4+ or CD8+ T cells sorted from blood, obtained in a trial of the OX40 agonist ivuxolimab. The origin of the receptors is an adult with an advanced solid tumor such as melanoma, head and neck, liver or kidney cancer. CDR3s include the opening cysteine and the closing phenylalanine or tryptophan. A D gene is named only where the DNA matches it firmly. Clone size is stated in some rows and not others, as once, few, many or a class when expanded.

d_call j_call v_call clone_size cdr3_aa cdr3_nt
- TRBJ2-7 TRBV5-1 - CASSLLQGRAYEQYF TGCGCCAGCAGCTTATTACAGGGTCGCGCCTACGAGCAGTACTTC
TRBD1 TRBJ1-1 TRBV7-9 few CASSPGTGRGAFF TGTGCCAGCAGCCCAGGGACAGGGCGAGGAGCTTTCTTT
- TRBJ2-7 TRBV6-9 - CASSSVRGMDYEQYF TGTGCCAGCAGTTCGGTAAGGGGTATGGATTACGAGCAGTACTTC
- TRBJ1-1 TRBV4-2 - CASRSQGGGMNTEAFF TGTGCCAGCAGATCCCAAGGGGGTGGGATGAACACTGAAGCTTTCTTT
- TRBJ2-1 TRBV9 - CASSVGGPSYNEQFF TGTGCCAGCAGCGTAGGCGGGCCCTCCTACAATGAGCAGTTCTTC
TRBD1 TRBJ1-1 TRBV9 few CASKNRDSDEAFF TGTGCCAGCAAGAACCGGGACAGTGATGAAGCTTTCTTT
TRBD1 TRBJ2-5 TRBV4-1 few CASSRLRGQETQYF TGCGCCAGCAGCCGCCTCAGGGGGCAGGAGACCCAGTACTTC
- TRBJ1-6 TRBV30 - CAWSEGQLGSPLHF TGTGCCTGGAGTGAAGGACAGTTGGGTTCACCCCTCCACTTT
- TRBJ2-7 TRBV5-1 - CASSLGATGNEQYF TGCGCCAGCAGCTTGGGGGCCACAGGGAACGAGCAGTACTTC
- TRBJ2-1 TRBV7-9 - CASSSNRNEQFF TGTGCCAGCAGCTCCAATAGGAATGAGCAGTTCTTC
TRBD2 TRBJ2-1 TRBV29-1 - CSAGSAGGSRGNEQFF TGCAGCGCTGGGTCGGCGGGAGGGTCGCGAGGGAATGAGCAGTTCTTC
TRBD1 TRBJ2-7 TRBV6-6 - CASSSDRGGYEQYF TGTGCCAGCAGTTCGGACAGGGGAGGGTACGAGCAGTACTTC
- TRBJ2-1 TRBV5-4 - CASSYAARDEQFF TGTGCCAGCAGCTACGCGGCCCGGGATGAGCAGTTCTTC
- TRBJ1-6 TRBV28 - CASSLPSLGTSPLHF TGTGCCAGCAGTCTCCCCTCTTTAGGAACGTCACCCCTCCACTTT
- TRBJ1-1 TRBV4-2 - CASSQVGGTEAFF TGTGCCAGCAGCCAAGTTGGGGGCACTGAAGCTTTCTTT